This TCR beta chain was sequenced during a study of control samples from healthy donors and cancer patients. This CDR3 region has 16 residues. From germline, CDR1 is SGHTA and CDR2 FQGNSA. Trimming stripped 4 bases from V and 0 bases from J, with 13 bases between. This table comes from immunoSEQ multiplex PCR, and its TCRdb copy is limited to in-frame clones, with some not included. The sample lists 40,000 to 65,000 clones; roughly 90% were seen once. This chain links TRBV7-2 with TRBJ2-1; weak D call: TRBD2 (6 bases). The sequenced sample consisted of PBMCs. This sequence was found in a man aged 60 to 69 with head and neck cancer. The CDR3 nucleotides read TGTGCCAGCAGCTCTAATCGCGGGAACTCCTACAATGAGCAGTTCTTC. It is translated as CASSSNRGNSYNEQFF.